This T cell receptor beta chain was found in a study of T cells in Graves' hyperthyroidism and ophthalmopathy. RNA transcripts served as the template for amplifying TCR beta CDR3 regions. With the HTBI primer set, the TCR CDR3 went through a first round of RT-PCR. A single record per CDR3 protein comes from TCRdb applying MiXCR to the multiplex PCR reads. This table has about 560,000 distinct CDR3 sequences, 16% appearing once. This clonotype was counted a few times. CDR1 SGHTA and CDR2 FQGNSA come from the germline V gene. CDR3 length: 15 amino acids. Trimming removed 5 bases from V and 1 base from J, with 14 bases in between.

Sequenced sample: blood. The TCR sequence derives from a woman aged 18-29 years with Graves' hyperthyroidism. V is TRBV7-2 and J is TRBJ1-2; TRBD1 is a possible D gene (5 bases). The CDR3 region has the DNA TGTGCCAGCAGCCCCCGACAGAACTTTAACTATGGCTACACCTTC. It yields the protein CASSPRQNFNYGYTF.